This T cell receptor beta chain was recovered during a study of T cells in Graves' hyperthyroidism and ophthalmopathy. Findings and caveats of the study: Ophthalmopathy and stable hyperthyroidism were told apart by a 13 V-J model.

Hyperthyroidism in the patients, aged 18 to 65, was newly diagnosed and under 2 months in duration. A patient was excluded if there was uncontrolled infection, other autoimmune disease, pregnancy or lactation. V lost 5 bases and J lost 6, with 13 bases in between. Germline V gene sequence: CDR1 MDHEN, CDR2 SYDVKM. The CDR3 consists of 14 residues. This clonotype was picked up many times. The antigen is unknown. There were TCR beta CDR3 regions amplified from RNA transcripts. TCR CDR3 regions were first amplified by RT-PCR with HTBI primers. TCRdb recomputed calls from the multiplex PCR reads with MiXCR, one row per CDR3 protein. Among more than 350,000 distinct CDR3 sequences listed, roughly 15% were seen once.

The sample consisted of blood. This chain uses TRBV28 with TRBJ1-4; weak D call: TRBD1 (6 bases). The receptor comes from a woman aged 30 to 39 with Graves' hyperthyroidism that later progressed to Graves' ophthalmopathy. The chain's CDR3 is CASSLTGLHEKLFF. The CDR3 nucleotides are TGTGCCAGCAGTCTGACAGGTCTCCATGAAAAACTGTTTTTT.